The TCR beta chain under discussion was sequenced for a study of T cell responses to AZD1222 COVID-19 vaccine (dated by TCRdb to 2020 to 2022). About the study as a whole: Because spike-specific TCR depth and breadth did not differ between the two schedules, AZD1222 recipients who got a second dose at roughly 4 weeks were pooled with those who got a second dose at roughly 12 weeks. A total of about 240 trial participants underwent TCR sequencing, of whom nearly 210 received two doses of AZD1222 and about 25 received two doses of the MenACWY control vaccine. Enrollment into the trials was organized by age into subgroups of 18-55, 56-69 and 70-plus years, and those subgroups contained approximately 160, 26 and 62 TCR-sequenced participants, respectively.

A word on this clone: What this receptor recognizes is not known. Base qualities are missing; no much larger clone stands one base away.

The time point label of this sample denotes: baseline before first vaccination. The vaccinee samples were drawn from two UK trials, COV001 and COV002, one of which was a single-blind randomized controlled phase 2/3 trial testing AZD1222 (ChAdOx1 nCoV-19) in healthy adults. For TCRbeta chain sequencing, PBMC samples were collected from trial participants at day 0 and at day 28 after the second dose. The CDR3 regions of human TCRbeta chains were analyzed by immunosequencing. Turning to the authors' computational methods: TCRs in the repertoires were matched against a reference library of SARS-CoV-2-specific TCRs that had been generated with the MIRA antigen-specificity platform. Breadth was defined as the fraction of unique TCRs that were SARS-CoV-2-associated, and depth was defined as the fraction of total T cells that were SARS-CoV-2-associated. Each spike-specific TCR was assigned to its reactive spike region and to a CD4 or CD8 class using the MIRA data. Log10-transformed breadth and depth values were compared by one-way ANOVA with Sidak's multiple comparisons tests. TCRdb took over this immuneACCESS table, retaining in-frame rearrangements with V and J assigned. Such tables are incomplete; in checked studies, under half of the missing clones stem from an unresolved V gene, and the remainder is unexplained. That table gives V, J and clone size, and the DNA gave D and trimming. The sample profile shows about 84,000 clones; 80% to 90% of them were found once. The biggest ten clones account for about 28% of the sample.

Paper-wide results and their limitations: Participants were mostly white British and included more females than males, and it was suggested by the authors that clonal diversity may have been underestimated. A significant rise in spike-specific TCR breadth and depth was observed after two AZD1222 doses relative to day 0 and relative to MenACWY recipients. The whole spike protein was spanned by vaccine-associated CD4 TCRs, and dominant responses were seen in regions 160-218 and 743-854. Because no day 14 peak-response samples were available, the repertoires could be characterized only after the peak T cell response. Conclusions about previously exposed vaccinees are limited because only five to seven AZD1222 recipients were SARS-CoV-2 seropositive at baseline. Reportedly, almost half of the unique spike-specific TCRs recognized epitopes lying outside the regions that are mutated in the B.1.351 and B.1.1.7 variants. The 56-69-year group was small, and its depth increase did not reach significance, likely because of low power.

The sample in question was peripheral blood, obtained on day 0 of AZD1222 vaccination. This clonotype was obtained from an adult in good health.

The DNA sequence reads TGTGCCAGCAGCCTACCTACTCGGACAGTCTATGGCTACACCTTC. The encoded protein is CASSLPTRTVYGYTF. The chain was built from TRBV28 and TRBJ1-2, with TRBD1 perhaps the D gene, on 6 matching bases. The trim is 6 bases for V and 4 bases for J, with a gap of 18 bases between the germline ends. From the cysteine through the phenylalanine, the CDR3 covers 15 amino acids. The entry retains the CDR3 DNA only, 45 bases that are in frame from base 1. CDR1 and CDR2 were assigned from the germline V gene as MDHEN and SYDVKM.